The present T cell receptor beta chain was sequenced within a study of T cells expressing NK-cell markers. TCRdb reanalyzed the 5' RACE reads and collapses them to one entry per CDR3 protein, without DNA. Here the sample table reports 200,000 to 300,000 distinct CDR3 sequences. Per germline, CDR1 PRHDT and CDR2 FYEKMQ (reference sequence). This CDR3 comprises 15 residues. This TCR was sampled from a woman aged 18 to 69 in good health. Sequenced: blood T cells: a sorted CD56 or NKG2C T cell subset, CD4+ or CD8+ T cells, or bulk PBMC T cells (not recorded which). This chain uses TRBV13 with TRBJ2-3; TCRdb reports TRBD2, a call that lacks DNA to check it against. This CDR3 is CASSRRLAGADTQYF.